Below are 31 T cell receptor beta chains sequenced from a single sample in a study of OX40 agonist ivuxolimab in advanced cancers. The data were produced by immunoSEQ multiplex PCR, yet TCRdb's version contains in-frame clones alone and is incomplete. The table has 71,000 or so clones, around 87% seen once. This specimen consisted of CD4+ or CD8+ T cells sorted from blood, obtained in a trial of the OX40 agonist ivuxolimab. The receptors derive from an adult with an advanced solid tumor such as melanoma, head and neck, liver or kidney cancer.

The chain recombines TRBV7-2 with TRBJ1-4; TRBD1 is a possible D gene (5 bases). This CDR3 has 14 residues. V lost 6 bases and J lost 0, with 8 bases in between. Germline CDR1 reads SGHTA; CDR2 reads FQGNSA. DNA of the CDR3: TGTGCCAGCAGACCAGGGACAACTAATGAAAAACTGTTTTTT. The encoded protein is CASRPGTTNEKLFF.

V is TRBV27 and J is TRBJ1-1; no reliable D call. The germline gives CDR1 MNHEY, CDR2 SMNVEV (reference sequence). This CDR3 spans 15 amino acids. The ends were cut back, 2 bases at V and 1 base at J, with 11 bases in the middle. CDR3 nucleotides: TGTGCCAGCAGTTTAGGGCCAAACCCGAACACTGAAGCTTTCTTT. It specifies CASSLGPNPNTEAFF.

The chain combines TRBV9 with TRBJ2-3, with D perhaps matching TRBD2 (6 bases). Germline CDR1 is SGDLS and CDR2 is YYNGEE. The CDR3 totals 14 residues. V dropped 6 bases and J dropped 2 bases, with 13 bases sitting between them. The CDR3 is CASTPGVTTDTQYF. CDR3 nucleotide sequence: TGTGCCAGCACCCCGGGAGTCACCACAGATACGCAGTATTTT.

V gene TRBV6-1 combines with J gene TRBJ1-2; a weak D match, TRBD1 (5 bases). The CDR3 covers 14 residues. Trimming removed 4 bases from V and 6 bases from J, with 15 bases in between. Germline V lookup: CDR1 MNHNS, CDR2 SASEGT. CDR3 in amino acids: CASSVRQLGDGYTF. The CDR3 coding sequence is TGTGCCAGCAGTGTCCGACAGCTGGGGGATGGCTACACCTTC.

This chain uses TRBV5-4 with TRBJ2-3; D not certain. Germline V CDR1 and CDR2: SGHNT, YYREEE (reference sequence). The CDR3 sequence is 14 residues long. Trimming left V 0 bases short and J 2 bases short, with 7 bases between. The CDR3 DNA follows: TGTGCCAGCAGCTTGGTGCCTATCACAGATACGCAGTATTTT. The encoded protein is CASSLVPITDTQYF.

V usage is TRBV9 and J usage is TRBJ1-2; D gene ambiguous. CDR1 and CDR2 (germline): SGDLS, YYNGEE. V lost 2 bases and J lost 2, with 4 bases in between. The CDR3 covers 12 residues. Written as DNA, the CDR3 is TGTGCCAGCAGCGTTAGAAACTATGGCTACACCTTC. Its protein is CASSVRNYGYTF.

The chain recombines TRBV4-3 with TRBJ2-6; the match to TRBD1 covers 10 bases. The CDR3 loop spans 20 amino acids. From germline, CDR1 is LGHNA and CDR2 YSLEER. Unmatched junction bases numbered 13, after V lost 4 bases and J lost 1 base. CDR3 region: CASSPSRDRGSVSGANVLTF. DNA for the CDR3: TGCGCCAGCAGCCCGTCCCGGGACAGGGGTTCTGTGTCTGGGGCCAACGTCCTGACTTTC.

The chain joins TRBV7-2 to TRBJ2-1; 10 nucleotides align to TRBD2. The trim removed 6 bases at V and 4 bases at J, leaving 12 bases unmatched. CDR3 length: 17 residues. The germline V gene has CDR1 SGHTA and CDR2 FQGNSA. The CDR3 nucleotides are TGTGCCAGCAGGTCATCTAGCGGGAGTCTTCTTTACAATGAGCAGTTCTTC. Protein: CASRSSSGSLLYNEQFF.

This clone appeared a single time. The chain combines TRBV28 with TRBJ2-7, with TRBD1 identical over 12 bases. The CDR3 contains 15 residues. Germline loops: CDR1 MDHEN, CDR2 SYDVKM. V lost 3 bases, J lost 5 bases, and 5 bases stayed unmatched. The CDR3 nucleotides read TGTGCCAGCAGTTTTTATGGGACAGGGGGCGACGAGCAGTACTTC. Protein product: CASSFYGTGGDEQYF.

The chain links TRBV5-1 to TRBJ1-2; no clear D gene. Between the trimmed V and J ends, which lost 5 bases and 6 bases, there was a span of 8 bases. The germline V gene encodes CDR1 SGHRS and CDR2 YFSETQ. The CDR3 runs 11 residues. Here the CDR3 DNA reads TGCGCCAGCAGTTTTGAGGATGGCTACACCTTC. Translated: CASSFEDGYTF. Supplemented by reference TRBV5-1 and TRBJ1-2, the full variable domain reads KAGVTQTPRYLIKTRGQQVTLSCSPISGHRSVSWYQQTPGQGLQFLFEYFSETQRNKGNFPGRFSGRQFSNSRSEMNVSTLELGDSALYLCASSFEDGYTFGSGTRLTVV.

This clone is a singleton in its sample. This chain links TRBV10-3 with TRBJ1-5; no definite D call. CDR1 and CDR2 (germline): ENHRY, SYGVKD. This CDR3 is built from 15 residues. Trimming took off 5 bases at V and 0 bases at J, with 11 bases between the two ends. The CDR3 DNA follows: TGTGCCATCAGTACCGGGTCCACTAGCAATCAGCCCCAGCATTTT. This sequence encodes CAISTGSTSNQPQHF.

The gene calls are TRBV5-1 and TRBJ2-4, with D tentatively TRBD1 (7 bases). The CDR3 has 16 amino acids. The V end was cut by 0 bases, the J end by 3 bases, with 13 bases between. Germline V CDR1 and CDR2: SGHRS, YFSETQ. CDR3 in amino acids: CASSLAEGAVKNIQYF. DNA of the CDR3: TGCGCCAGCAGCTTGGCGGAGGGGGCCGTCAAAAACATTCAGTACTTC.

The chain joins TRBV5-1 to TRBJ1-1; D perhaps matches TRBD1 (5 bases). Germline V CDR1 and CDR2: SGHRS, YFSETQ. V lost 4 bases, J lost 7 bases, and 20 bases lay in between. The CDR3 sequence is 15 residues long. The CDR3 DNA reads as TGCGCCAGCAGCCAGATCACAGGTCCCTTGAGTGAAGCTTTCTTT. Protein sequence: CASSQITGPLSEAFF.

The chain is built from TRBV7-2 and TRBJ2-2; D may be TRBD1 (5 bases). Germline V gene lookup returns CDR1 SGHTA and CDR2 FQGNSA. The V and J ends lost 5 bases and 7 bases respectively, with 11 bases between them. The CDR3 length is 13 residues. The CDR3 bases are TGTGCCAGCAGCAAAAGGGGATACGGGGAGCTGTTTTTT. Amino acids: CASSKRGYGELFF.

The chain couples TRBV20-1 to TRBJ2-3; 7 nucleotides match TRBD1. The CDR3 spans 11 residues. With 7 bases clipped from V and 4 bases from J, the junction kept 2 bases outside the gene matches. Germline V gene sequence: CDR1 DFQATT, CDR2 SNEGSKA (reference sequence). In nucleotides, the CDR3 is TGCAGTGGGGACAGATCAGATACGCAGTATTTT. Translating gives CSGDRSDTQYF.

The V gene is TRBV6-5, the J gene TRBJ1-2, with D unresolved. From germline, CDR1 is MNHEY and CDR2 SVGAGI. The CDR3 runs to 14 residues. The V end lost 5 bases, the J end lost 0 bases, and 10 bases lay between the germline ends. The CDR3 DNA reads as TGTGCCAGCAGTCCCTGGTCCGCTAACTATGGCTACACCTTC. Amino acid sequence: CASSPWSANYGYTF.

V and J are TRBV29-1 and TRBJ1-3; no reliable D call. V was shortened by 6 bases and J by 0 bases, with 6 bases between the two germline ends. The CDR3 covers 12 residues. Germline V gives CDR1 SQVTM, CDR2 ANQGSEA. The CDR3 DNA sequence: TGCAGCGTCCGGGACTCTGGAAACACCATATATTTT. Its protein product is CSVRDSGNTIYF.

The chain combines TRBV10-3 with TRBJ2-1, with 9 positions matching TRBD1. Losses at the gene ends were 10 bases for V and 6 bases for J; bases not matched to a gene: 7. The length of the CDR3 is 13 residues. Germline V gene lookup returns CDR1 ENHRY and CDR2 SYGVKD. This CDR3 reads CATQDRGPNEQFF. In DNA form, the CDR3 reads TGTGCCACCCAGGACAGGGGACCCAATGAGCAGTTCTTC.

The chain uses TRBV2 and TRBJ2-3, with 8 bases lining up with TRBD1. Trimming took 5 bases from V and 5 from J; bases not matched to a gene: 3. The CDR3 is 13 residues long. Germline-derived CDR1 and CDR2 are SNHLY and FYNNEI. CDR3 sequence reads: CASSFRGQDTQYF. The CDR3 DNA reads as TGTGCCAGCAGTTTCAGGGGGCAAGATACGCAGTATTTT. The full variable domain, with the rest looked up from reference TRBV2 and TRBJ2-3, is EPEVTQTPSHQVTQMGQEVILRCVPISNHLYFYWYRQILGQKVEFLVSFYNNEISEKSEIFDDQFSVERPDGSNFTLKIRSTKLEDSAMYFCASSFRGQDTQYFGPGTRLTVL.

This chain links TRBV28 with TRBJ2-1; D may match TRBD1 or TRBD2 (5 bases each). Trimming stripped 7 bases from V and 4 bases from J, with 14 bases between. Germline V gene sequence: CDR1 MDHEN, CDR2 SYDVKM. The CDR3 length is 14 residues. CDR3: CASTGAVAYNEQFF. The CDR3 bases are TGTGCCAGCACCGGGGCGGTGGCATACAATGAGCAGTTCTTC.

The chain employs TRBV19 and TRBJ2-7; 11 nucleotides agree with TRBD2. Per the germline V gene, CDR1 is LNHDA and CDR2 is SQIVND (reference sequence). Trimming cost V 9 bases and J 4 bases; bases outside gene matches: 8. The CDR3 has 14 residues. This CDR3 reads CARNSGRAVYEQYF. CDR3 nucleotide sequence: TGTGCCAGAAATAGCGGGAGGGCTGTGTACGAGCAGTACTTC.

V gene TRBV4-3 combines with J gene TRBJ1-4; D unclear. Trimming removed 1 base at V and 7 bases at J, with 19 bases between. This CDR3 is 17 amino acids long. Germline-derived CDR1 and CDR2 are LGHNA and YSLEER. The CDR3 loop is CASSQGSRTNVGEKLFF. CDR3 in DNA: TGCGCCAGCAGCCAAGGGTCCAGGACTAATGTGGGTGAAAAACTGTTTTTT.

The V and J genes are TRBV7-7 and TRBJ2-3, with D perhaps matching TRBD2 (6 bases). Germline V CDR1 and CDR2: SSHAT, FNYEAQ (reference sequence). The CDR3 contains 15 residues. V was shortened by 5 bases and J by 2 bases, with 14 bases between the two germline ends. As DNA, the CDR3 is TGTGCCAGCAGCCCGTTGGGAGGCTACACAGATACGCAGTATTTT. Translating it yields CASSPLGGYTDTQYF.

V is TRBV27 and J is TRBJ1-5, with D possibly being TRBD1 (6 bases). V lost 6 bases and J lost 0, with 18 bases in between. In germline, CDR1 is MNHEY, CDR2 SMNVEV (reference sequence). The CDR3 sequence is 17 residues long. CDR3 in DNA: TGTGCCAGCAGGGGGGGGCCCAACGGATATAGCAATCAGCCCCAGCATTTT. Amino acid sequence: CASRGGPNGYSNQPQHF.

The chain carries TRBV5-1 and TRBJ2-7; 9 bases agree with TRBD1. Germline V gene data show CDR1 as SGHRS and CDR2 as YFSETQ. This CDR3 has 14 residues. V trimming: 7 bases; J trimming: 2 bases; junction bases outside the gene matches: 7. The CDR3 protein is CASLGTGGPYEQYF. CDR3 bases: TGCGCCAGCTTAGGAACAGGGGGCCCCTACGAGCAGTACTTC.

This chain connects TRBV6-4 to TRBJ2-3; 10 bases agree with TRBD2. Per the germline V gene, CDR1 is MRHNA and CDR2 is SNTAGT. The CDR3 totals 15 residues. Trimming took 3 bases from V and 4 from J; bases not matched to a gene: 4. The CDR3 DNA reads as TGTGCCAGCAGTGAAGCTAGCGGGAGCGCAGATACGCAGTATTTT. It codes for CASSEASGSADTQYF.

By frequency in the sample, this clone is medium-sized (0.01 to 0.1%). The rearrangement joins TRBV10-3 to TRBJ2-1, with D hard to call. The germline V gene encodes CDR1 ENHRY and CDR2 SYGVKD. This CDR3 is built from 14 residues. The V and J ends lost 8 bases and 4 bases respectively, with 15 bases between them. CDR3 residues: CAISYSTVYNEQFF. CDR3 bases: TGTGCCATCTCATACAGTACCGTTTACAATGAGCAGTTCTTC.

V usage is TRBV5-5 and J usage is TRBJ1-4; D perhaps matches TRBD1 (5 bases). CDR1 SGHKS and CDR2 YYEKEE come from the germline V gene (reference sequence). Trimming shortened V by 0 bases and J by 8 bases, and 11 bases separated the two germline ends. The CDR3 loop spans 14 amino acids. The CDR3 sequence is CASSLVQGSEKLFF. The CDR3 nucleotides are TGTGCCAGCAGCTTGGTCCAGGGCTCGGAAAAACTGTTTTTT.

The chain uses TRBV29-1 and TRBJ1-6, with a possible D match to TRBD1 (6 bases). V was cut by 4 bases and J by 5 bases, with 9 bases left in between. CDR1 SQVTM and CDR2 ANQGSEA come from the germline V gene. The CDR3 is 13 amino acids. In DNA form, the CDR3 reads TGCAGCGTTGGGACAGCGGATAATTCACCCCTCCACTTT. Its translation: CSVGTADNSPLHF.

The chain links TRBV14 to TRBJ2-2; 7 bases line up with TRBD2. This CDR3 has 15 amino acids. The trim removed 3 bases at V and 4 bases at J, leaving 5 bases unmatched. The germline V gene encodes CDR1 SGHDN and CDR2 FVKESK. CDR3 in amino acids: CASSQEIAGTGELFF. The DNA for the CDR3 is TGTGCCAGCAGCCAGGAGATAGCGGGCACCGGGGAGCTGTTTTTT.

This chain links TRBV10-1 with TRBJ2-4; D is unresolved. V lost 6 bases and J lost 9, with 12 bases in between. This CDR3 is 12 amino acids long. Per the germline V gene, CDR1 is WNHNN and CDR2 is SYGVQD (reference sequence). The CDR3 loop is CASRARTPIQYF. The CDR3 nucleotides are TGCGCCAGCAGGGCTCGAACGCCCATTCAGTACTTC.